This TCR beta chain originates from a study of blood T cell repertoires in COVID-19. About the research overall: The cDNA or gDNA used as material had been derived from T cells, B-cell-depleted T cells, or PBMCs.

Profiling relied on immunoSEQ multiplex PCR, and the TCRdb table lists in-frame clones only, not all of them. The profile shows 350,000 to 400,000 clones, approximately 90% of them singletons. Study members were between roughly 18 and 100 years old and lived in 20 to 30 US regions. V lost 0 bases to trimming and J lost 14 bases; unmatched junction nucleotides: 11. The CDR3 length is 16 residues. Germline CDR1 and CDR2: SGHTA and FQGNSA. J is TRBJ1-6 and V is TRBV7-2; 9 positions match TRBD1. Sequences were obtained from PBMCs or T cells enriched from blood (not recorded which). This receptor was obtained from a middle-aged woman who had been exposed to COVID-19. CDR3 in DNA: TGTGCCAGCAGCTTAGCTTGGGGACAGGGCCAAAAGGCCCTCCACTTT. Translated: CASSLAWGQGQKALHF.